This T cell receptor (beta chain) was sequenced for a study of T-cell reconstitution after alpha-beta-depleted transplantation in children. Study-level findings and limits: A year post-transplant, T-cell counts and diversity derived mostly from newly produced T cells. Surviving recipient cells, namely T cells and thymic progenitors, were the source of high day-60 TCRbeta diversity in some patients. Two months or so post-transplant, alpha-beta T cells reportedly derived from several hundred expanded graft clones.

Preparation of the TCRbeta library involved a method that used unique molecular identifiers. TCRdb recomputed calls from the PCR reads with MiXCR, one row per CDR3 protein. Altogether under 250,000 distinct CDR3 sequences are present, approximately 15% being singletons, with the ten largest covering 43%. This CDR3 has 14 amino acids. From germline, CDR1 is MNHNS and CDR2 SASEGT. V gave up 6 bases and J gave up 4 bases, with 14 bases separating them. In the case of this clonotype: As yet, its antigen is unknown.

The sequencing used PBMCs, mostly from graft donor cells, collected 360 days after TCRalphabeta/CD19-depleted stem cell transplant. This chain joins TRBV6-1 and TRBJ2-3, with D perhaps matching TRBD1 or TRBD2 (5 bases each). The receptor comes from a male patient aged 2-15 years who had a stem cell transplant for acute lymphoblastic leukemia, so the T cells may come from the graft donor. CDR3 coding DNA: TGTGCCAGCAGGGGGACCGCGGGCCCAGATACGCAGTATTTT. Amino acid sequence: CASRGTAGPDTQYF.